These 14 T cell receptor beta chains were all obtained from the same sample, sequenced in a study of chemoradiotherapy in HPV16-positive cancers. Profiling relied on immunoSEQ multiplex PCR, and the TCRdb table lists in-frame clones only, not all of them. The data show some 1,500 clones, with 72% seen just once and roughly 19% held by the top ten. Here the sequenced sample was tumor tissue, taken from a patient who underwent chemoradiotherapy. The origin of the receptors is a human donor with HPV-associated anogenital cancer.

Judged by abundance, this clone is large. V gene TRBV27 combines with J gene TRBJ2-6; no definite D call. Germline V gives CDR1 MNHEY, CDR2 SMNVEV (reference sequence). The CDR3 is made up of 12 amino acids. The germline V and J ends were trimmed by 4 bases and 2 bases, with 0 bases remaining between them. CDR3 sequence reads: CASSSGANVLTF. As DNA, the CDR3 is TGTGCCAGCAGTTCTGGGGCCAACGTCCTGACTTTC.

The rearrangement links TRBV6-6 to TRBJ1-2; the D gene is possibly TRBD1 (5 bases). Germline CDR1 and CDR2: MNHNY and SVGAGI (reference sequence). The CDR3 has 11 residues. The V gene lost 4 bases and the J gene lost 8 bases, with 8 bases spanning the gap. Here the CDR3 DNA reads TGTGCCAGCAGTTGGGGGGAGGGCTACACCTTC. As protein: CASSWGEGYTF.

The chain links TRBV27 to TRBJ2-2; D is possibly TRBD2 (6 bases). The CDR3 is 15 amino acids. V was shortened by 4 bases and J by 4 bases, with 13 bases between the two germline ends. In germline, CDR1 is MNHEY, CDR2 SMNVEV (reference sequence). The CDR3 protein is CASSSLEGGTGELFF. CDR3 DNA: TGTGCCAGCAGTTCCCTGGAGGGCGGCACCGGGGAGCTGTTTTTT.

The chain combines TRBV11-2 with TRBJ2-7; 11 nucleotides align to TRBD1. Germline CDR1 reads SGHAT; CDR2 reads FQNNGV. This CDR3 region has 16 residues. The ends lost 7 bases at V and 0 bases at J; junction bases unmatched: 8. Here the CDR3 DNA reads TGTGCCAGCATCCCAGGAGGGACAGGGGGCTCCTACGAGCAGTACTTC. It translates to CASIPGGTGGSYEQYF.

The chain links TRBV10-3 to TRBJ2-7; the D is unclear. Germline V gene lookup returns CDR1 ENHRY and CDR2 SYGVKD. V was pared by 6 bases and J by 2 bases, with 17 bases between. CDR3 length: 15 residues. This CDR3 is CAISAPLLGAYEQYF. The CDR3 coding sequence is TGTGCCATCAGCGCCCCACTACTTGGGGCCTACGAGCAGTACTTC.

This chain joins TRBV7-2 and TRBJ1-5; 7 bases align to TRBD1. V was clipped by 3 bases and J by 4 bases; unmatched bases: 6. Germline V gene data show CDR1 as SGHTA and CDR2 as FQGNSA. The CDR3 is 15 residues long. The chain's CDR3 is CASSLERGQNQPQHF. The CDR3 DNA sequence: TGTGCCAGCAGCTTGGAAAGGGGGCAAAATCAGCCCCAGCATTTT. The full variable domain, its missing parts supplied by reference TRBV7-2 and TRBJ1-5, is GAGVSQSPSNKVTEKGKDVELRCDPISGHTALYWYRQSLGQGLEFLIYFQGNSAPDKSGLPSDRFSAERTGGSVSTLTIQRTQQEDSAVYLCASSLERGQNQPQHFGDGTRLSIL.

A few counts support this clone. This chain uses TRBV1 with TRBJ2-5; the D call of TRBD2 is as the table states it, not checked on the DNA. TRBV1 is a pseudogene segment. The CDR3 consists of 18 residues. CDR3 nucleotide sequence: TGCACCAGCAGCCAAGATCCGGCTAGCGGGAGGTACCAAGAGACCCAGTACTTC. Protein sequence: CTSSQDPASGRYQETQYF.

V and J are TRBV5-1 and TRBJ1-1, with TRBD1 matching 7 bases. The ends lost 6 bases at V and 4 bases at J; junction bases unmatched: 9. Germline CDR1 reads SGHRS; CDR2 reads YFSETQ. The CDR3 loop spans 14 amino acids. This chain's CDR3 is CASTTQGSVTEAFF. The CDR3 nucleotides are TGCGCCAGCACGACACAGGGGTCGGTCACTGAAGCTTTCTTT. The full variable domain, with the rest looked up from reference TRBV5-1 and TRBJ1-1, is KAGVTQTPRYLIKTRGQQVTLSCSPISGHRSVSWYQQTPGQGLQFLFEYFSETQRNKGNFPGRFSGRQFSNSRSEMNVSTLELGDSALYLCASTTQGSVTEAFFGQGTRLTVV.

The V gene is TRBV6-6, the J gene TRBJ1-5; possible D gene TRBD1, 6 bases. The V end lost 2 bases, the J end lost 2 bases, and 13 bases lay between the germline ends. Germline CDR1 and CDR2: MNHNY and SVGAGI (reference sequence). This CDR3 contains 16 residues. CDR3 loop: CASSYQQGSGNQPQHF. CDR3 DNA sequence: TGTGCCAGCAGTTACCAACAGGGATCGGGCAATCAGCCCCAGCATTTT.

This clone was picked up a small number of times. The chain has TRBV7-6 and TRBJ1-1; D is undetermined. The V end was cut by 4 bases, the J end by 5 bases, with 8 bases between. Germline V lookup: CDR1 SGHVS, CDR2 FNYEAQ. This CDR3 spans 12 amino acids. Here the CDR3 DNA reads TGTGCCAGCAGCTCCGGGGTGACTGAAGCTTTCTTT. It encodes CASSSGVTEAFF.

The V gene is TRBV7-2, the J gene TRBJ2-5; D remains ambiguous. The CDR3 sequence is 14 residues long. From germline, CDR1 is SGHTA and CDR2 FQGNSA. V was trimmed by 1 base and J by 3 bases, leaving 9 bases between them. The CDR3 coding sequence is TGTGCCAGCAGCTTAGGGGTCGCGGAAGAGACCCAGTACTTC. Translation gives CASSLGVAEETQYF.

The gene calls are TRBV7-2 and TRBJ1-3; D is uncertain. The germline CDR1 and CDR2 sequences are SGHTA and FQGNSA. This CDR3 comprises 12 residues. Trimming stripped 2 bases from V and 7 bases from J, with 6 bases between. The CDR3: CASSLTRNTIYF. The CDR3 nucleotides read TGTGCCAGCAGCTTAACCAGGAACACCATATATTTT.

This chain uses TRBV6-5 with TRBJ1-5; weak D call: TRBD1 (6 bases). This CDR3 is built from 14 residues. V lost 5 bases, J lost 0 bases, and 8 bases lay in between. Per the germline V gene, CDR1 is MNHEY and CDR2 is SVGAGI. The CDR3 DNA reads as TGTGCCAGCAGTAGACAGGTTAGCAATCAGCCCCAGCATTTT. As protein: CASSRQVSNQPQHF.

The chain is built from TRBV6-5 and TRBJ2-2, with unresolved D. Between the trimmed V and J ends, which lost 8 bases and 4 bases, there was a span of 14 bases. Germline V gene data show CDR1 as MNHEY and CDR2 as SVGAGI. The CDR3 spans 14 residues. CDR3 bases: TGTGCCAGCCACAACCCCTCGGCCACCGGGGAGCTGTTTTTT. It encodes CASHNPSATGELFF.